This T cell receptor (beta chain) is from a study of T cells in Graves' hyperthyroidism and ophthalmopathy. CDR3 size: 12 residues. Deletions cut 2 bases from V and 9 bases from J, with 10 bases between. Germline V gene lookup returns CDR1 ENHRY and CDR2 SYGVKD. This clonotype has just a few counts. As yet, its antigen is unknown. A roughly 10 ml volume of fresh peripheral blood provided the PBMCs. It was RNA transcripts that yielded the amplified TCR beta CDR3 regions. First-round RT-PCR targeting the TCR CDR3 was performed with the HTBI primer set. A single record per CDR3 protein comes from TCRdb applying MiXCR to the multiplex PCR reads. This table has around 350,000 distinct CDR3 sequences, less than 15% appearing once. Study observations and caveats: Peripheral blood also featured most of the thyroid clonotypes expanded above 0.001.

This clonotype was obtained from a young woman with Graves' hyperthyroidism. The sequencing sample was made of blood. V is TRBV10-3 and J is TRBJ1-1; tentatively, D is TRBD1 (5 bases). The CDR3 spells CAISEGADKAFF. The CDR3 coding sequence is TGTGCCATCAGTGAGGGGGCAGACAAAGCTTTCTTT.